The next 18 T cell receptor beta chains were all read from a single sample in a study of CD8 T cells in Susac syndrome. After extraction with the RNeasy kit, roughly 0.5 to 1 ug of the RNA was reverse transcribed using random hexamers. TCRdb fed the immunoSEQ multiplex PCR reads into MiXCR, producing one record per CDR3 protein. Among about 120,000 distinct CDR3 sequences, about 94% were seen once, and the ten largest hold 0.095% to 0.15%. The sample consisted of CD4+ T cells from PBMCs. These receptor sequences come from a human donor with multiple sclerosis.

The chain couples TRBV4-2 to TRBJ2-6; D is unclear. V shed 1 base and J shed 0 bases, with 10 bases lying between them. This CDR3 has 17 residues. Looked up from germline, CDR1 is LGHNA and CDR2 is YNFKEQ. In DNA, the CDR3 is TGTGCCAGCAGCCAAGGCTCCGTTCTCTCTGGGGCCAACGTCCTGACTTTC. Translated: CASSQGSVLSGANVLTF.

This clonotype occurred once. The chain carries TRBV12-3 or TRBV12-4 and TRBJ1-2; D remains ambiguous. Trimming took 6 bases from V and 4 from J, leaving 9 bases between them. The CDR3 loop spans 12 amino acids. DNA for the CDR3: TGTGCCAGCAGCCGGCAACCCTATGGCTACACCTTC. As protein: CASSRQPYGYTF.

This chain uses TRBV10-3 with TRBJ1-1; D ambiguous. The V gene lost 8 bases and the J gene lost 1 base, with 17 bases spanning the gap. Germline V gives CDR1 ENHRY, CDR2 SYGVKD. The CDR3 runs to 15 residues. In DNA, the CDR3 is TGTGCCATCGGAAGAGGAACGGTGGGGAACACTGAAGCTTTCTTT. Protein sequence: CAIGRGTVGNTEAFF.

This chain uses TRBV6-1 with TRBJ2-5, with TRBD1 identical over 10 bases. Germline loops: CDR1 MNHNS, CDR2 SASEGT. The CDR3 spans 15 residues. V was clipped by 3 bases and J by 4 bases; unmatched bases: 5. The CDR3 DNA reads TGTGCCAGCAGTGACTCCGGGACAGGGGTAGAGACCCAGTACTTC. Its protein product is CASSDSGTGVETQYF.

The rearrangement joins TRBV29-1 to TRBJ2-6, with D unclear. The germline V gene has CDR1 SQVTM and CDR2 ANQGSEA. Trimming stripped 5 bases from V and 0 bases from J, with 5 bases between. The CDR3 has 13 amino acids. CDR3 residues: CSVQVSGANVLTF. Written as DNA, the CDR3 is TGCAGCGTTCAGGTCTCTGGGGCCAACGTCCTGACTTTC.

CDR3 in DNA: TGCGCCAGCAGCTTGGGGACAGGGGTCTACGAGCAGTACTTC. It codes for CASSLGTGVYEQYF. The chain joins TRBV5-1 to TRBJ2-7, with TRBD1 identical over 9 bases. Losses at the gene ends were 0 bases for V and 3 bases for J; bases not matched to a gene: 1. This CDR3 comprises 14 residues. CDR1 is SGHRS, CDR2 YFSETQ, per germline.

In this sample, this clonotype turned up once. V usage is TRBV7-2 and J usage is TRBJ1-5; D is undetermined. Germline V CDR1 and CDR2: SGHTA, FQGNSA. This CDR3 region has 14 residues. Trimming took 5 bases from V and 5 from J, leaving 13 bases between them. The CDR3 coding sequence is TGTGCCAGCAGCCGGCTCCCGCTACATCAGCCCCAGCATTTT. Amino acids: CASSRLPLHQPQHF.

V and J are TRBV24-1 and TRBJ1-1; D possibly corresponds to TRBD1 (5 bases). The CDR3 is 12 residues long. Germline loops: CDR1 KGHDR, CDR2 SFDVKD. V was shortened by 10 bases and J by 2 bases, with 10 bases between the two germline ends. The CDR3 DNA reads as TGTGCCACGGGCAGGGCCAACACTGAAGCTTTCTTT. Translating it yields CATGRANTEAFF.

V usage is TRBV5-1 and J usage is TRBJ2-1, with D perhaps being TRBD1 or TRBD2 (5 bases each). V lost 0 bases and J lost 7, with 14 bases in between. The V gene's germline CDR1 is SGHRS and CDR2 YFSETQ. This CDR3 is built from 15 residues. CDR3 DNA sequence: TGCGCCAGCAGCTTGGGCCCTAGCAGGGCAAATGAGCAGTTCTTC. Protein product: CASSLGPSRANEQFF.

The J gene is TRBJ1-1, the V gene TRBV6-5; D might be TRBD1 (6 bases). CDR3 length: 13 amino acids. Germline CDR1 MNHEY, CDR2 SVGAGI. Between the trimmed V and J ends, which lost 4 bases and 10 bases, there was a span of 16 bases. The CDR3 loop reads CASSSWTAVIAFF. CDR3 in DNA: TGTGCCAGCAGTTCCTGGACAGCTGTTATAGCTTTCTTT.

This chain connects TRBV5-1 to TRBJ2-3; D is unclear. Trimming took 0 bases from V and 3 from J, leaving 8 bases between them. Germline V gene data show CDR1 as SGHRS and CDR2 as YFSETQ. This CDR3 spans 14 amino acids. This CDR3 is CASSLDQATDTQYF. The CDR3 DNA reads TGCGCCAGCAGCTTGGATCAGGCAACAGATACGCAGTATTTT.

The rearrangement links TRBV6-5 to TRBJ2-6; weak D call: TRBD2 (6 bases). The V gene lost 2 bases and the J gene lost 2 bases, with 10 bases spanning the gap. This CDR3 is built from 16 residues. In germline, CDR1 is MNHEY, CDR2 SVGAGI. This CDR3 is CASSYRRGAGANVLTF. The CDR3 bases are TGTGCCAGCAGTTACAGGAGGGGAGCTGGGGCCAACGTCCTGACTTTC.

This clonotype was seen a single time. This rearrangement joins TRBV6-2 or TRBV6-3 to TRBJ1-5; D possibly corresponds to TRBD1 (6 bases). Germline V gene data show CDR1 as MNHEY and CDR2 as SVGEGT. The V end was cut by 4 bases, the J end by 9 bases, with 16 bases between. This CDR3 is built from 14 residues. The CDR3 region has the DNA TGTGCCAGCAGTTCCACGACAGGATCCGGGCCCCAGCATTTT. Encoded protein: CASSSTTGSGPQHF.

This chain joins TRBV6-2 or TRBV6-3 and TRBJ1-1, with 9 bases identical to TRBD1. The J segment lost 4 bases and the V segment lost 4 bases, leaving 1 base of the junction unmatched. The CDR3 is 13 residues long. Germline V gives CDR1 MNHEY, CDR2 SVGEGT. Written as DNA, the CDR3 is TGTGCCAGCAGTTCGGGACAGGGCACTGAAGCTTTCTTT. Amino acids: CASSSGQGTEAFF.

CDR3: CASAAGGLNTEAFF. The CDR3 DNA reads TGTGCCAGCGCCGCTGGGGGGTTGAACACTGAAGCTTTCTTT. The chain uses TRBV27 and TRBJ1-1, with a possible D match to TRBD1 (5 bases). V lost 8 bases and J lost 0, with 13 bases in between. The CDR3 spans 14 residues. Germline lookup yields CDR1 MNHEY and CDR2 SMNVEV (reference sequence).

V gene TRBV6-5 combines with J gene TRBJ2-1; 9 bases are a match to TRBD2. Germline V gene sequence: CDR1 MNHEY, CDR2 SVGAGI. Germline trimming cut 3 bases from V and 3 bases from J; bases unmatched to any gene: 9. CDR3 length: 17 amino acids. The CDR3 region has the DNA TGTGCCAGCAGTTATTCGACGGCTAGCGGGAACTACAATGAGCAGTTCTTC. Protein: CASSYSTASGNYNEQFF.

The J gene is TRBJ1-6, the V gene TRBV20-1; 7 bases match TRBD1. The CDR3 loop spans 15 amino acids. The V and J ends lost 6 bases and 0 bases, in that order; junction bases with no gene match: 5. Germline V CDR1 and CDR2: DFQATT, SNEGSKA (reference sequence). This chain's CDR3 is CSARQGSSYNSPLHF. The CDR3 DNA follows: TGCAGTGCCCGACAGGGAAGCTCCTATAATTCACCCCTCCACTTT.

The genes are TRBV19 and TRBJ1-1; D is possibly TRBD1 (5 bases). The germline V gene has CDR1 LNHDA and CDR2 SQIVND (reference sequence). The CDR3 has 14 amino acids. V was shortened by 5 bases and J by 2 bases, with 12 bases between the two germline ends. The CDR3 sequence is CASSRTRGNTEAFF. The CDR3 DNA reads as TGTGCCAGTAGTCGCACCCGGGGCAACACTGAAGCTTTCTTT.